A single sample is the source of the 14 T cell receptor beta chains below, sequenced in a study of T cells in Graves' hyperthyroidism and ophthalmopathy. Amplification yielded TCR beta CDR3 regions, with RNA transcripts as the source. First-round RT-PCR targeting the TCR CDR3 was performed with the HTBI primer set. TCRdb re-derived calls from the multiplex PCR reads in MiXCR, one entry per CDR3 protein. The repertoire holds 640,000 or so distinct CDR3 sequences, with about 15% as singletons. Specimen: blood. The receptors derive from a woman in her 40s with Graves' ophthalmopathy.

This chain links TRBV30 with TRBJ1-1, with D unresolved. The CDR3 totals 14 residues. V gave up 0 bases and J gave up 0 bases, with 8 bases separating them. Germline V gives CDR1 GTSNPN, CDR2 SVGIG (reference sequence). The CDR3 loop is CAWSVNSVNTEAFF. The CDR3 DNA reads as TGTGCCTGGAGTGTAAATTCAGTGAACACTGAAGCTTTCTTT. Supplemented by reference TRBV30 and TRBJ1-1, the full variable domain reads SQTIHQWPATLVQPVGSPLSLECTVEGTSNPNLYWYRQAAGRGLQLLFYSVGIGQISSEVPQNLSASRPQDRQFILSSKKLLLSDSGFYLCAWSVNSVNTEAFFGQGTRLTVV.

This clonotype came up many times. The J gene is TRBJ1-1, the V gene TRBV27, with 7 bases lining up with TRBD1. Germline V gives CDR1 MNHEY, CDR2 SMNVEV (reference sequence). This CDR3 contains 14 residues. V lost 5 bases to trimming and J lost 11 bases; unmatched junction nucleotides: 14. The CDR3 region has the DNA TGTGCCAGCAGTCCGCACAGGGGTCTCACCGGGGCTTTCTTT. Protein: CASSPHRGLTGAFF.

This clonotype was seen repeatedly, ten times or more. The chain joins TRBV28 to TRBJ2-5, with 13 positions matching TRBD2. V gave up 4 bases and J gave up 4 bases; unmatched junction bases: 15. Germline assignment: CDR1 MDHEN and CDR2 SYDVKM. There are 19 residues in the CDR3. The CDR3 is CASSSEFGTSGMKGETQYF. The CDR3 DNA reads TGTGCCAGCAGTTCCGAATTTGGGACTAGCGGGATGAAGGGAGAGACCCAGTACTTC.

This clonotype was seen many times. This chain connects TRBV6-5 to TRBJ2-5; D could derive from TRBD1 or TRBD2 (5 bases each). Trimming took 7 bases from V and 5 from J, leaving 17 bases between them. Germline CDR1 and CDR2: MNHEY and SVGAGI. The CDR3 is 14 amino acids. CDR3 sequence reads: CASTFMGESETQYF. The CDR3 DNA is TGTGCCAGCACCTTTATGGGGGAGTCGGAGACCCAGTACTTC.

This clonotype was seen repeatedly, ten times or more. This chain joins TRBV28 and TRBJ1-2; D is undetermined. The CDR3 is 13 residues long. Germline lookup yields CDR1 MDHEN and CDR2 SYDVKM. V was cut by 3 bases and J by 6 bases, with 11 bases left in between. The CDR3, as DNA: TGTGCCAGCAGTTTTAGAGGTGTTGATGGCTACACCTTC. It codes for CASSFRGVDGYTF.

The chain recombines TRBV7-2 with TRBJ2-7, with 7 bases identical to TRBD1. CDR1 and CDR2 from the germline V gene are SGHTA and FQGNSA. J gave up 5 bases and V 6 bases, and 13 bases lay outside the gene matches. This CDR3 spans 15 amino acids. The CDR3 protein is CASRGSTGSRDEQYF. The CDR3 DNA reads TGTGCCAGCAGGGGATCGACAGGGTCGCGCGACGAGCAGTACTTC.

This clonotype appeared many times. This rearrangement joins TRBV24-1 to TRBJ2-2; TRBD1 aligns across 10 bases. Germline lookup yields CDR1 KGHDR and CDR2 SFDVKD. The CDR3 extends over 16 amino acids. V lost 4 bases to trimming and J lost 5 bases; unmatched junction nucleotides: 6. This CDR3 is CATSDPGQGITGELFF. The CDR3 region has the DNA TGTGCCACCAGTGACCCGGGACAGGGGATTACCGGGGAGCTGTTTTTT.

This clonotype came up many times. The chain links TRBV27 to TRBJ1-5; D is uncertain. This CDR3 spans 15 amino acids. Germline CDR1 reads MNHEY; CDR2 reads SMNVEV (reference sequence). The V and J ends lost 0 bases and 7 bases respectively, with 13 bases between them. The CDR3 region is CASSLSLGTRQPQHF. CDR3 nucleotide sequence: TGTGCCAGCAGTTTATCGTTGGGAACTAGGCAGCCCCAGCATTTT.

This chain links TRBV6-1 with TRBJ1-2; possibly TRBD1 for D (5 bases). This CDR3 region has 13 residues. Trimming took 10 bases from V and 0 from J, leaving 12 bases between them. Looked up from germline, CDR1 is MNHNS and CDR2 is SASEGT. CDR3 residues: CATIQEANYGYTF. The DNA for the CDR3 is TGTGCCACTATACAGGAAGCTAACTATGGCTACACCTTC.

There are many counts of this clonotype. The chain links TRBV6-2 or TRBV6-3 to TRBJ2-5; the D gene is possibly TRBD2 (6 bases). Trimming took 7 bases from V and 2 from J, leaving 14 bases between them. Germline V CDR1 and CDR2: MNHEY, SVGEGT. This CDR3 is built from 14 residues. The CDR3 DNA is TGTGCCAGCAACCCTCTGGCGGGACAAGAGACCCAGTACTTC. It codes for CASNPLAGQETQYF.

This clonotype was counted at least ten times. This sequence joins TRBV28 and TRBJ2-5, with D hard to call. This CDR3 has 14 residues. The V end lost 6 bases, the J end lost 1 base, and 12 bases lay between the germline ends. The germline gives CDR1 MDHEN, CDR2 SYDVKM. The CDR3 region is CASSPIWGQETQYF. CDR3 nucleotides: TGTGCCAGCAGCCCAATTTGGGGCCAAGAGACCCAGTACTTC. Based on the CDR3 plus reference TRBV28 and TRBJ2-5, the full variable domain is DVKVTQSSRYLVKRTGEKVFLECVQDMDHENMFWYRQDPGLGLRLIYFSYDVKMKEKGDIPEGYSVSREKKERFSLILESASTNQTSMYLCASSPIWGQETQYFGPGTRLLVL.

This clonotype was picked up many times. The genes are TRBV11-2 and TRBJ2-6, with D uncertain. Germline-derived CDR1 and CDR2 are SGHAT and FQNNGV. Trimming cost V 3 bases and J 0 bases, with 3 bases left between them. This CDR3 spans 14 amino acids. The chain's CDR3 is CASSFNSGANVLTF. CDR3 bases: TGTGCCAGCAGCTTCAACTCTGGGGCCAACGTCCTGACTTTC.

The table lists this clonotype with a few counts. The chain joins TRBV20-1 to TRBJ1-1; TRBD1 matches at 7 bases. The CDR3 loop spans 11 amino acids. V gave up 6 bases and J gave up 7 bases; unmatched junction bases: 5. The V gene's germline CDR1 is DFQATT and CDR2 SNEGSKA (reference sequence). The chain's CDR3 is CSAPGQLEAFF. The CDR3 nucleotides read TGCAGTGCCCCGGGACAGCTTGAAGCTTTCTTT.

This clonotype occurred many times. The chain carries TRBV19 and TRBJ2-7; 11 nucleotides agree with TRBD2. This CDR3 is built from 18 residues. CDR1 is LNHDA and CDR2 is SQIVND in the germline V gene (reference sequence). V lost 6 bases and J lost 0; bases outside the gene matches: 13. CDR3 sequence: CASRLSGRANRGSYEQYF. The CDR3 DNA reads TGTGCCAGTAGACTTAGCGGGAGGGCTAACCGAGGCTCCTACGAGCAGTACTTC.